Shown below are 27 T cell receptor beta chains from a single sample sequenced in a study of blood T cell repertoires in COVID-19. The method was immunoSEQ multiplex PCR; TCRdb's version includes in-frame clones alone and lacks a portion of them. The profile covers around 130,000 clones, with around 82% appearing a single time and around 1.4% taken by the ten largest. The sample comprised peripheral blood. Receptors originate from a man aged 60-69 years with acute or convalescent COVID-19.

In DNA form, the CDR3 reads TGTGCCAGCAGTTTGGGGCAGGGGAACACTGAAGCTTTCTTT. It encodes CASSLGQGNTEAFF. V is TRBV27 and J is TRBJ1-1; the D gene is possibly TRBD1 (5 bases). The CDR3 contains 14 residues. Looked up from germline, CDR1 is MNHEY and CDR2 is SMNVEV (reference sequence). V lost 3 bases and J lost 1, with 9 bases in between.

V gene TRBV19 combines with J gene TRBJ1-4; TRBD1 matches 10 bases. From germline, CDR1 is LNHDA and CDR2 SQIVND (reference sequence). V lost 3 bases, J lost 5 bases, and 0 bases stayed unmatched. CDR3 length: 14 residues. CDR3 residues: CASSMDRGNEKLFF. The CDR3 nucleotides are TGTGCCAGTAGTATGGACAGGGGGAATGAAAAACTGTTTTTT.

This chain links TRBV30 with TRBJ2-7; 9 nucleotides agree with TRBD2. The CDR3 has 15 amino acids. Germline values: CDR1 GTSNPN, CDR2 SVGIG (reference sequence). Trimming removed 0 bases from V and 6 bases from J; junction bases left unmatched: 9. DNA for the CDR3: TGTGCCTGGAGTGTAGGAGGGACTAGCTTCAGCGAGCAGTACTTC. Protein sequence: CAWSVGGTSFSEQYF.

This clone is a singleton in its sample. This CDR3 is CASSLETSGVNEQFF. The CDR3 DNA reads as TGTGCCAGCAGTTTAGAAACTAGCGGGGTTAATGAGCAGTTCTTC. The chain employs TRBV27 and TRBJ2-1, with TRBD2 matching 10 bases. Trimming removed 2 bases from V and 7 bases from J; junction bases left unmatched: 5. This CDR3 is 15 amino acids long. Per the germline V gene, CDR1 is MNHEY and CDR2 is SMNVEV (reference sequence).

V usage is TRBV13 and J usage is TRBJ2-1, with 9 nucleotides matching TRBD2. V gave up 3 bases and J gave up 9 bases; unmatched junction bases: 9. This CDR3 region has 15 residues. Germline CDR1 reads PRHDT; CDR2 reads FYEKMQ (reference sequence). CDR3 nucleotides: TGTGCCAGCAGCTTGGCACGCGGGGGGGCCATTGAGCAGTTCTTC. Translated: CASSLARGGAIEQFF. Complete variable domain (other parts from reference TRBV13 and TRBJ2-1): AAGVIQSPRHLIKEKRETATLKCYPIPRHDTVYWYQQGPGQDPQFLISFYEKMQSDKGSIPDRFSAQQFSDYHSELNMSSLELGDSALYFCASSLARGGAIEQFFGPGTRLTVL.

The genes are TRBV6-5 and TRBJ1-5, with D tentatively TRBD1 (5 bases). Trimming stripped 6 bases from V and 4 bases from J, with 10 bases between. CDR3 length: 13 residues. Looked up from germline, CDR1 is MNHEY and CDR2 is SVGAGI. The DNA for the CDR3 is TGTGCCAGCAGCAACGGGGGGAATCAGCCCCAGCATTTT. Its protein is CASSNGGNQPQHF.

The chain recombines TRBV5-1 with TRBJ2-3, with TRBD2 matching over 11 bases. The CDR3 runs to 14 residues. The germline gives CDR1 SGHRS, CDR2 YFSETQ. V gave up 4 bases and J gave up 8 bases; unmatched junction bases: 6. This chain's CDR3 is CASSEGTSGGTQYF. The CDR3 DNA reads as TGCGCCAGCAGCGAGGGGACTAGCGGAGGTACGCAGTATTTT.

CDR3 nucleotides: TGCGCCAGCAGCGGTGGGACAGGGGGCTACACAGATACGCAGTATTTT. This encodes CASSGGTGGYTDTQYF. The chain carries TRBV5-1 and TRBJ2-3; 12 bases are shared with TRBD1. This CDR3 region has 16 residues. The V gene end was trimmed by 4 bases and the J gene end by 2 bases; junction bases not matched to a gene: 5. In germline, CDR1 is SGHRS, CDR2 YFSETQ.

CDR3 protein: CASSQDQGAGNSPLHF. The CDR3, as DNA: TGTGCCAGCAGCCAAGATCAGGGGGCTGGGAATTCACCCCTCCACTTT. V gene TRBV4-2 combines with J gene TRBJ1-6; 8 bases match TRBD1. The germline CDR1 and CDR2 sequences are LGHNA and YNFKEQ. The CDR3 runs 16 residues. The junction had 5 bases not matched to a gene; V was cut back by 0 bases and J by 7 bases.

The gene calls are TRBV27 and TRBJ2-5, with D tentatively TRBD2 (6 bases). The CDR3 covers 16 residues. In germline, CDR1 is MNHEY, CDR2 SMNVEV (reference sequence). V lost 2 bases to trimming and J lost 3 bases, with 16 bases between them. CDR3 nucleotide sequence: TGTGCCAGCAGTTTAGGGGTTGGGACTCCTAAAGAGACCCAGTACTTC. Translation gives CASSLGVGTPKETQYF.

The genes are TRBV7-9 and TRBJ2-3, with 10 bases matching TRBD1. The CDR3 is 14 residues long. V shed 3 bases and J 4 bases; nucleotides not matched to a gene: 1. Germline V gene data show CDR1 as SEHNR and CDR2 as FQNEAQ (reference sequence). This CDR3 reads CASSLTGGADTQYF. DNA for the CDR3: TGTGCCAGCAGCTTGACAGGGGGCGCAGATACGCAGTATTTT.

The chain couples TRBV10-2 to TRBJ2-3; 15 bases agree with TRBD2. The CDR3 spans 17 residues. V was clipped by 8 bases and J by 4 bases; unmatched bases: 10. Germline V gives CDR1 WSHSY, CDR2 SAAADI. CDR3 sequence: CASRQGTSGGLSDTQYF. As DNA, the CDR3 is TGCGCCAGCCGTCAGGGGACTAGCGGGGGGCTCTCAGATACGCAGTATTTT.

CDR3 bases: TGTGCCAGCAGTGAATTGCAGGATAACTATGGCTACACCTTC. Protein product: CASSELQDNYGYTF. This sequence joins TRBV3-1 (or the pseudogene TRBV3-2) and TRBJ1-2; D is unresolved. V lost 6 bases and J lost 1, with 12 bases in between. Germline CDR1 reads LGHDT; CDR2 reads YNNKEL (reference sequence). The CDR3 sequence is 14 residues long.

The gene calls are TRBV30 and TRBJ1-6; tentative D call: TRBD1 (6 bases). The germline CDR1 and CDR2 sequences are GTSNPN and SVGIG (reference sequence). Trimming took off 3 bases at V and 9 bases at J, with 15 bases between the two ends. This CDR3 contains 14 residues. The CDR3 DNA sequence: TGTGCCTGGAGGGAACAGGGTTCAGGTTCACCCCTCCACTTT. Its protein is CAWREQGSGSPLHF.

V usage is TRBV7-7 and J usage is TRBJ2-5, with D possibly being TRBD2 (5 bases). This CDR3 spans 13 amino acids. Germline V gives CDR1 SSHAT, CDR2 FNYEAQ (reference sequence). The V end was cut by 4 bases, the J end by 3 bases, with 9 bases between. This CDR3 reads CASSSGLKETQYF. The CDR3 DNA is TGTGCCAGCAGCTCTGGACTTAAAGAGACCCAGTACTTC.

The chain links TRBV7-3 to TRBJ2-2; D is uncertain. The CDR3 sequence is 14 residues long. The germline V and J ends were trimmed by 3 bases and 0 bases, with 5 bases remaining between them. CDR1 and CDR2 from the germline V gene are SGHTA and FQGTGA. CDR3 in DNA: TGTGCCAGCAGCTTCTACGCGAACACCGGGGAGCTGTTTTTT. It yields the protein CASSFYANTGELFF.

The chain combines TRBV21-1 with TRBJ1-1. TRBV21-1 is reported as a pseudogene. This CDR3 has 14 amino acids. The CDR3 loop is CASSNRLRRTEAFF. The DNA for the CDR3 is TGTGCCAGCAGCAATCGGTTACGTCGTACTGAAGCTTTCTTT.

The rearrangement links TRBV9 to TRBJ1-2; possibly TRBD1 for D (6 bases). CDR3 size: 15 residues. Per the germline V gene, CDR1 is SGDLS and CDR2 is YYNGEE. Trimming stripped 4 bases from V and 7 bases from J, with 20 bases between. The CDR3 loop is CASSSVRGGDGGYTF. For the CDR3, the DNA is TGTGCCAGCAGCTCGGTAAGAGGGGGTGATGGTGGCTACACCTTC.

CDR3 bases: TGTGCCAGCAGCCCCGACCCCGGACAGGGTGGTGAAAAACTGTTTTTT. Its translation is CASSPDPGQGGEKLFF. This chain joins TRBV7-9 and TRBJ1-4; 8 bases are a match to TRBD1. CDR1 SEHNR and CDR2 FQNEAQ come from the germline V gene (reference sequence). V lost 5 bases to trimming and J lost 7 bases; unmatched junction nucleotides: 12. The CDR3 length is 16 residues.

The V gene is TRBV9, the J gene TRBJ2-2, with TRBD1 identical over 9 bases. V lost 0 bases and J lost 5; bases outside the gene matches: 2. Germline CDR1 is SGDLS and CDR2 is YYNGEE. The CDR3 contains 15 residues. The CDR3 region is CASSVVGQGTGELFF. CDR3 coding DNA: TGTGCCAGCAGCGTAGTCGGACAGGGGACCGGGGAGCTGTTTTTT.

The chain is built from TRBV19 and TRBJ1-1; 9 bases match TRBD1. The germline V gene has CDR1 LNHDA and CDR2 SQIVND (reference sequence). The CDR3 has 12 amino acids. V lost 6 bases to trimming and J lost 11 bases; unmatched junction nucleotides: 7. CDR3 loop: CASRIQQGAAFF. In nucleotides, the CDR3 is TGTGCCAGTAGAATACAACAGGGGGCGGCTTTCTTT.

CDR3: CATRQADAYNEQFF. The CDR3 bases are TGTGCCACACGACAGGCCGACGCCTACAATGAGCAGTTCTTC. The rearrangement links TRBV6-5 to TRBJ2-1, with D possibly matching TRBD1 (6 bases). The CDR3 runs 14 residues. The V end was cut by 10 bases, the J end by 2 bases, with 15 bases between. Germline assignment: CDR1 MNHEY and CDR2 SVGAGI.

In its sample, this clone was seen once. V gene TRBV9 combines with J gene TRBJ2-1; 10 nucleotides align to TRBD2. Germline CDR1 SGDLS, CDR2 YYNGEE. The V gene end was trimmed by 0 bases and the J gene end by 8 bases; junction bases not matched to a gene: 5. The CDR3 consists of 15 residues. The CDR3 reads CASSVAGGLAHEQFF. The CDR3 DNA reads as TGTGCCAGCAGCGTAGCTGGGGGACTAGCGCATGAGCAGTTCTTC.

The genes are TRBV12-5 and TRBJ2-7, with TRBD1 as a possible D gene (6 bases). CDR1 LGHNT and CDR2 FRNRAP come from the germline V gene. The CDR3 is 15 residues long. V lost 3 bases, J lost 0 bases, and 12 bases lay in between. CDR3 protein: CASGFGQSRSYEQYF. In DNA form, the CDR3 reads TGTGCTAGTGGTTTCGGACAGTCTCGCTCCTACGAGCAGTACTTC.

The rearrangement uses TRBV27 and TRBJ2-5; TRBD1 agrees at 7 bases. The V gene end was trimmed by 8 bases and the J gene end by 2 bases; junction bases not matched to a gene: 8. CDR3 size: 14 residues. Looked up from germline, CDR1 is MNHEY and CDR2 is SMNVEV (reference sequence). The CDR3 is CASSDRSAQETQYF. CDR3 coding DNA: TGTGCCAGCTCGGACAGGAGTGCGCAAGAGACCCAGTACTTC.

This clone was counted a few times. This rearrangement joins TRBV5-4 to TRBJ1-6; D may be TRBD1 (5 bases). V gave up 1 base and J gave up 9 bases, with 11 bases separating them. The CDR3 runs 14 residues. Germline V gives CDR1 SGHNT, CDR2 YYREEE (reference sequence). The DNA of the CDR3 is TGTGCCAGCAGCTTGAAGACAGTTGGTTCACCCCTCCACTTT. Encoded protein: CASSLKTVGSPLHF.

The V and J genes are TRBV5-1 and TRBJ2-1, with TRBD2 as a possible D gene (6 bases). Trimming stripped 6 bases from V and 8 bases from J, with 12 bases between. The germline V gene has CDR1 SGHRS and CDR2 YFSETQ. The CDR3 consists of 12 residues. Here the CDR3 DNA reads TGCGCCAGCACGGAGGGGTTGGATGAGCAGTTCTTC. This sequence encodes CASTEGLDEQFF.